Listed below are T cell receptor beta chains from one sample, sequenced in a study of blood T cell repertoires in COVID-19. Clones were sequenced by immunoSEQ multiplex PCR, and TCRdb holds only the in-frame ones, with some missing. The sample lists 150,000 to 200,000 clones, about 85% occurring once. The source material was peripheral blood. These receptors were obtained from a human donor with acute or convalescent COVID-19. The donor label of this sample is uncertain. Both conserved end residues are trimmed from each CDR3. The D gene is left open where the match is weak.

V gene,D gene,J gene,CDR3 protein
TRBV7-9,NA,TRBJ1-1,ASSLTSNRNTEAF
TRBV5-1,NA,TRBJ1-3,ASSRSTGTFSDSSGNTIY
TRBV7-2,NA,TRBJ1-2,ASSLDRVALYGYT
TRBV18,TRBD1,TRBJ1-2,ASSPAIGTATNYGYT
TRBV4-2,NA,TRBJ1-4,ASSQEGPSGGQVEKLF
TRBV9,TRBD2,TRBJ2-1,ASSFPTSGSYNEQF
TRBV21-1,NA,TRBJ1-6,ASSNWTAYYNSPLH
TRBV29-1,TRBD1,TRBJ1-2,SVEDLGTGGMNGYT
TRBV19,NA,TRBJ2-2,ASRREANTGELF
TRBV11-3,TRBD1,TRBJ1-2,ASSLAGQGAWGYT
TRBV6-6,TRBD1,TRBJ2-7,ASSLTGAYEQY
TRBV6-4,NA,TRBJ1-2,ASSDHKRSYGYT
TRBV18,TRBD1,TRBJ2-7,ASSLDRDSYEQY
TRBV29-1,TRBD1,TRBJ1-1,SVEKGSGGPKTEAF
TRBV16,NA,TRBJ1-5,ASSQSVARSYQPQH
TRBV7-3,TRBD2,TRBJ2-2,ASSRGSGGDNTGELF
TRBV7-3,NA,TRBJ2-7,ASSLSPILLSNPTGEQY
TRBV7-2,TRBD1,TRBJ1-2,ASSYPGQGLYGYT
TRBV2,NA,TRBJ1-3,AKRGNGIVPSGNTIY
TRBV6-5,TRBD1,TRBJ1-1,ASSRQGSPEAF
TRBV6-5,TRBD1,TRBJ1-2,ASRGQGGGYT
TRBV6-6,NA,TRBJ1-4,ASSFGTTPEKLF
TRBV7-2,NA,TRBJ1-6,ASSFSIDSPLH
TRBV7-2,TRBD2,TRBJ2-7,ASSLDSGGADEQY
TRBV2,NA,TRBJ1-2,ASSVSGGLGYT
TRBV4-1,NA,TRBJ2-7,ASSQEGAGGSYEQY
TRBV28,TRBD1,TRBJ1-4,ASSFTQTGANEKLF
TRBV21-1,NA,TRBJ2-5,ASSKVLLAGGLETQY